The clone carrying this T cell receptor beta chain was seen repeatedly, ten times or more. As yet, its antigen is unknown. This CDR3 contains 17 residues. Per the germline V gene, CDR1 is SGHAT and CDR2 is FQNNGV. V trimming: 2 bases; J trimming: 4 bases; junction bases outside the gene matches: 13. RNA transcripts gave rise to amplified TCR beta CDR3 regions. The HTBI set primed first-round TCR CDR3 RT-PCR. One entry per CDR3 protein, called by TCRdb with MiXCR from the multiplex PCR reads. The sample lists fewer than 750,000 distinct CDR3 sequences, over 12% occurring once. These data come from a study of T cells in Graves' hyperthyroidism and ophthalmopathy. Ophthalmopathy in the patients scored at least 3 on Clinical Activity Score and at least 4 on NOSPECS grade, lasting under 3 months. Exclusion criteria comprised uncontrolled infection, other autoimmune disease, pregnancy or lactation. The source of the PBMCs was 8 to 10 ml of fresh peripheral blood.

Regarding the study as a whole: In the blood, most expanded thyroid clonotypes above 0.001 appeared as well.

The source of this sequence is a middle-aged woman with Graves' ophthalmopathy. Sequenced sample: blood. J is TRBJ2-5 and V is TRBV11-2, with 7 positions matching TRBD1. The CDR3 is CASSLTSFLGGRETQYF. DNA of the CDR3: TGTGCCAGCAGCTTAACTTCGTTTTTAGGGGGCCGAGAGACCCAGTACTTC.